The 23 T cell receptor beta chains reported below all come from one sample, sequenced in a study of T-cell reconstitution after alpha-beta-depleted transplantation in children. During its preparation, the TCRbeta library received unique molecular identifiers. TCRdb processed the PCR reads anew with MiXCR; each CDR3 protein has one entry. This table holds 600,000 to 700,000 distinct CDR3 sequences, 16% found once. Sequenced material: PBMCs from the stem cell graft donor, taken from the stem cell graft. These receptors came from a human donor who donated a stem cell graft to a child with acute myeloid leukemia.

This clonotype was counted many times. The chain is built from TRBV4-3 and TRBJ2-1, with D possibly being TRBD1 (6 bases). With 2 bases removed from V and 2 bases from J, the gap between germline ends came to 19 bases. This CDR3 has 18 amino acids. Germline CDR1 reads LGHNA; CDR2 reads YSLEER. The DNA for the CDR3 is TGCGCCAGCAGCCAATTTCCCAGTTCCAGGGGCGCCTACAATGAGCAGTTCTTC. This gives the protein CASSQFPSSRGAYNEQFF.

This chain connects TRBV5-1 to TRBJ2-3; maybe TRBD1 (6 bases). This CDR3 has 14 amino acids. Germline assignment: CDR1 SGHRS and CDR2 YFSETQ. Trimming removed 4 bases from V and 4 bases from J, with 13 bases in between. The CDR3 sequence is CASSPGEGSDTQYF. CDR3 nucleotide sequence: TGCGCCAGCAGCCCAGGGGAAGGCTCAGATACGCAGTATTTT.

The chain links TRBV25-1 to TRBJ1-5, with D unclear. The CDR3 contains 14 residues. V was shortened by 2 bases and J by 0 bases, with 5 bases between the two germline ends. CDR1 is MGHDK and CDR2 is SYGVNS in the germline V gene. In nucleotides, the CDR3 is TGTGCCAGCAGTGAACTAAGTAGCAATCAGCCCCAGCATTTT. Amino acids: CASSELSSNQPQHF.

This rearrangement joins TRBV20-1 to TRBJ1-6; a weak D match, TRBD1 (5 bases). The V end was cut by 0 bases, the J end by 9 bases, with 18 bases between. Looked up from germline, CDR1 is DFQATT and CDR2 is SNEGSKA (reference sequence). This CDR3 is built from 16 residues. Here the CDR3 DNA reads TGCAGTGCTAGAGATAGGGCGTGGCAGGGATCTTCACCCCTCCACTTT. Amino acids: CSARDRAWQGSSPLHF.

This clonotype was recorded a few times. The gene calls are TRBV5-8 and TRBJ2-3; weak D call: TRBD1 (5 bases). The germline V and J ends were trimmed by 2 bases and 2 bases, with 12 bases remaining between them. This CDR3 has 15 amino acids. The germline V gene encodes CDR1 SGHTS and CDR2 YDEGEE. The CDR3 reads CASSFGQGVTDTQYF. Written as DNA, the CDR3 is TGTGCCAGCAGCTTTGGGCAGGGTGTCACAGATACGCAGTATTTT.

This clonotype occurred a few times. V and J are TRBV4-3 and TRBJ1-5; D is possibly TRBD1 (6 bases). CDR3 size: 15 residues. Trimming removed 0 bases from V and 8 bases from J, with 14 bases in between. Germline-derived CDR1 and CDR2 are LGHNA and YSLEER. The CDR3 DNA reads TGCGCCAGCAGCCAAGAACTTCTAGGGGGTGAGCCCCAGCATTTT. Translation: CASSQELLGGEPQHF.

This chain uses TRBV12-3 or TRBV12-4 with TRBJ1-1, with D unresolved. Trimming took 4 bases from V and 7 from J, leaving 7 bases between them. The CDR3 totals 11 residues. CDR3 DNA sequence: TGTGCCAGCAGTTCTGAGCGTGAAGCTTTCTTT. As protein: CASSSEREAFF.

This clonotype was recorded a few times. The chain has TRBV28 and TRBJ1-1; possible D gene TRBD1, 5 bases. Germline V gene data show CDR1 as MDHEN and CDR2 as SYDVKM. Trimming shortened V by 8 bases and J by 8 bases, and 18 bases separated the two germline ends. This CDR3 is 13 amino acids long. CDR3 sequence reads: CASFPRVRTEAFF. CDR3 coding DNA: TGTGCCAGCTTCCCTAGGGTAAGGACAGAAGCTTTCTTT.

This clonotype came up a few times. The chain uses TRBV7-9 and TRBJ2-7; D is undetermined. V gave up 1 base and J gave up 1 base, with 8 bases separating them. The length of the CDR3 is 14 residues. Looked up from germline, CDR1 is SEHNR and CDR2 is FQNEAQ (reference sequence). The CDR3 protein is CASSLEGVSYEQYF. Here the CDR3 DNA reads TGTGCCAGCAGCTTAGAGGGCGTGTCCTACGAGCAGTACTTC.

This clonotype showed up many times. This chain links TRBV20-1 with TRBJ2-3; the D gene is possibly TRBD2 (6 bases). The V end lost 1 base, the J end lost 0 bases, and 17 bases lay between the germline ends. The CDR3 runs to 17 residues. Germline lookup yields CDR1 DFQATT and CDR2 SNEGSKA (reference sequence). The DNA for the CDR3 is TGCAGTGCTAGAGCGTTGCGGGGCGGCCCTAGCACAGATACGCAGTATTTT. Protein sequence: CSARALRGGPSTDTQYF.

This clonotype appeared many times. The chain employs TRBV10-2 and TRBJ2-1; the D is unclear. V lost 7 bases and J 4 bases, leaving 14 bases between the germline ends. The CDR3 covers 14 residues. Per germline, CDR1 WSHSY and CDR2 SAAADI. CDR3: CASTAGAEYNEQFF. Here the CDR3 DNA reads TGCGCCAGCACGGCAGGCGCCGAGTACAATGAGCAGTTCTTC.

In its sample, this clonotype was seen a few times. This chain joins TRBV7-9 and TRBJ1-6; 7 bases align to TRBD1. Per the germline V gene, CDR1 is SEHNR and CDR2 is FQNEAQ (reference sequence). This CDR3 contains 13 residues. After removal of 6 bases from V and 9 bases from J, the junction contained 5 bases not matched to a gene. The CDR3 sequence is CASRQGWGSPLHF. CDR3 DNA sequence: TGTGCCAGCAGACAGGGGTGGGGTTCACCCCTCCACTTT.

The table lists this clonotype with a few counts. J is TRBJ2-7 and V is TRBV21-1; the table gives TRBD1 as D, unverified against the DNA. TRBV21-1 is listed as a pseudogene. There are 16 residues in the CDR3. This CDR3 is CASSRPLAGQTYEQYF. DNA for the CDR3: TGTGCCAGCAGCAGACCCCTCGCGGGACAGACTTACGAGCAGTACTTC.

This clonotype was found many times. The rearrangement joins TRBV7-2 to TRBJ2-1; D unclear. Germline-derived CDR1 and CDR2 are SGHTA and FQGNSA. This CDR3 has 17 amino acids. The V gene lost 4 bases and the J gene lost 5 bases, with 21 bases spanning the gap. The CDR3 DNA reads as TGTGCCAGCAGCTCCCAGGTCGGGCGTGGGTTGAACAATGAGCAGTTCTTC. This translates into CASSSQVGRGLNNEQFF.

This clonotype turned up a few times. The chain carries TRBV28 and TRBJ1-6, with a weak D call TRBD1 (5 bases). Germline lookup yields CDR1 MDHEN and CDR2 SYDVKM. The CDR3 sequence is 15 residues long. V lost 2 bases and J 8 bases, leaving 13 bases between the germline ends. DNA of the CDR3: TGTGCCAGCAGTTTACCCAGGGAGGAGGATTCACCCCTCCACTTT. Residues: CASSLPREEDSPLHF. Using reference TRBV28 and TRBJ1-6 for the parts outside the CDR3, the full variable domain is DVKVTQSSRYLVKRTGEKVFLECVQDMDHENMFWYRQDPGLGLRLIYFSYDVKMKEKGDIPEGYSVSREKKERFSLILESASTNQTSMYLCASSLPREEDSPLHFGNGTRLTVT.

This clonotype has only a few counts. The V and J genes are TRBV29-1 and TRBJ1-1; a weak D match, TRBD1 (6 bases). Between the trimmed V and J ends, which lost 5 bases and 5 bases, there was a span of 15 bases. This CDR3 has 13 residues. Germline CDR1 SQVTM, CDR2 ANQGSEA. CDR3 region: CSVTGGGLTEAFF. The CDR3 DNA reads TGCAGCGTTACGGGGGGGGGGCTTACTGAAGCTTTCTTT.

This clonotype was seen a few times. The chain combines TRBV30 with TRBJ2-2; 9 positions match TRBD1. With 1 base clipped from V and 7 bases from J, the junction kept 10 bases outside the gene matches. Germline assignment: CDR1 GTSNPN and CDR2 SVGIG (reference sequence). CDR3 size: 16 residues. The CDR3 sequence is CAWSALGDRAIGELFF. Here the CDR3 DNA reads TGTGCCTGGAGTGCCTTGGGGGACAGGGCTATCGGGGAGCTGTTTTTT.

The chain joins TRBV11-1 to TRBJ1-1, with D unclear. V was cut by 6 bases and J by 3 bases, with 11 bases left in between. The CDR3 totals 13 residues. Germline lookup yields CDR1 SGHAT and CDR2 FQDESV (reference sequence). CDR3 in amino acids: CASSSRRHTEAFF. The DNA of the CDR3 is TGTGCCAGCAGTTCTCGACGGCACACTGAAGCTTTCTTT. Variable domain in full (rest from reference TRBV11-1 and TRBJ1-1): EAEVAQSPRYKITEKSQAVAFWCDPISGHATLYWYRQILGQGPELLVQFQDESVVDDSQLPKDRFSAERLKGVDSTLKIQPAELGDSAMYLCASSSRRHTEAFFGQGTRLTVV.

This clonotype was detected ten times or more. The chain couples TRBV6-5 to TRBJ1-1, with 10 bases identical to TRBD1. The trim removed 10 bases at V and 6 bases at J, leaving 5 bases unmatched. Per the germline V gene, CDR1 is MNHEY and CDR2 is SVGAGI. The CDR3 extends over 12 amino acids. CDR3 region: CAIGDRGPEAFF. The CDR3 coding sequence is TGTGCCATTGGGGACAGGGGCCCTGAAGCTTTCTTT.

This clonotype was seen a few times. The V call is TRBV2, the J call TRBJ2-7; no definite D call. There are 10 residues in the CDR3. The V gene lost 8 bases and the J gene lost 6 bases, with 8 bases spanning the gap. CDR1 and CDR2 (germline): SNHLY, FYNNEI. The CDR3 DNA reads TGTGCCAGCGTAGGTCGCGAGCAGTACGTC. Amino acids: CASVGREQYV.

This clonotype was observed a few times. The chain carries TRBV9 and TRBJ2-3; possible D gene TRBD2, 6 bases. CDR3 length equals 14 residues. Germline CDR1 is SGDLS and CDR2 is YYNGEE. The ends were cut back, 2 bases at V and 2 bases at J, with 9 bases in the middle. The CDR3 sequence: CASSVGRFTDTQYF. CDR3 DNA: TGTGCCAGCAGCGTTGGGAGGTTCACAGATACGCAGTATTTT.

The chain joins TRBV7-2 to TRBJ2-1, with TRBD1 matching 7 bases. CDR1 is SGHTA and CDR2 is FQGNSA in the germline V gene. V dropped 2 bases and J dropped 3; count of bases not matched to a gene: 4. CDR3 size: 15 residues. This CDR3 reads CASSLLGQLYNEQFF. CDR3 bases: TGTGCCAGCAGCTTACTGGGACAGCTCTACAATGAGCAGTTCTTC.

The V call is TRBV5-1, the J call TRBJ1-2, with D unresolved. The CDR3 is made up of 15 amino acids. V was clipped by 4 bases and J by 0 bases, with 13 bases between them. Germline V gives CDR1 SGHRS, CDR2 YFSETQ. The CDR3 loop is CASSPYIQANYGYTF. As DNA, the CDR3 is TGCGCCAGCAGCCCCTATATCCAAGCTAACTATGGCTACACCTTC.